This T cell receptor beta chain stems from a study of OX40 agonist ivuxolimab in advanced cancers. Produced via immunoSEQ multiplex PCR; TCRdb's table is partial and in-frame only. The sample has some 66,000 clones, roughly 81% seen once. The germline V and J ends were trimmed by 1 base and 11 bases, with 17 bases remaining between them. The CDR3 is 14 residues long. CDR1 and CDR2 (germline): SGHVS, FNYEAQ. This sequence originates from an adult with an advanced solid tumor such as melanoma, head and neck, liver or kidney cancer. This sample comprised CD4+ or CD8+ T cells sorted from blood, obtained in a trial of the OX40 agonist ivuxolimab. The rearrangement links TRBV7-6 to TRBJ1-2; D is unclear. The CDR3 sequence: CASSLGGKGFGYTF. CDR3 nucleotide sequence: TGTGCCAGCAGCTTAGGAGGCAAGGGCTTCGGATACACCTTC.